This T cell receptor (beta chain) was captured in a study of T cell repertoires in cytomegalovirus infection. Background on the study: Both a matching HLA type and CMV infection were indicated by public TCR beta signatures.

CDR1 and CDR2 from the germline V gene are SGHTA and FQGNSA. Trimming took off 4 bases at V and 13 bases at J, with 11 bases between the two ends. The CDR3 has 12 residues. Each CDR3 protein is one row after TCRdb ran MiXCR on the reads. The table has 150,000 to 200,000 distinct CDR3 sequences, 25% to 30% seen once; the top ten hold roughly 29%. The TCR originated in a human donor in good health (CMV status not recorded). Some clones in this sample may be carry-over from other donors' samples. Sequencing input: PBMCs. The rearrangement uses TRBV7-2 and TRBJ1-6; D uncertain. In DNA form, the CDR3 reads TGTGCCAGCAGCTCCCGAATTTCCCCCCTCCACTTT. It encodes CASSSRISPLHF. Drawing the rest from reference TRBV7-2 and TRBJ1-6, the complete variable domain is GAGVSQSPSNKVTEKGKDVELRCDPISGHTALYWYRQSLGQGLEFLIYFQGNSAPDKSGLPSDRFSAERTGGSVSTLTIQRTQQEDSAVYLCASSSRISPLHFGNGTRLTVT.